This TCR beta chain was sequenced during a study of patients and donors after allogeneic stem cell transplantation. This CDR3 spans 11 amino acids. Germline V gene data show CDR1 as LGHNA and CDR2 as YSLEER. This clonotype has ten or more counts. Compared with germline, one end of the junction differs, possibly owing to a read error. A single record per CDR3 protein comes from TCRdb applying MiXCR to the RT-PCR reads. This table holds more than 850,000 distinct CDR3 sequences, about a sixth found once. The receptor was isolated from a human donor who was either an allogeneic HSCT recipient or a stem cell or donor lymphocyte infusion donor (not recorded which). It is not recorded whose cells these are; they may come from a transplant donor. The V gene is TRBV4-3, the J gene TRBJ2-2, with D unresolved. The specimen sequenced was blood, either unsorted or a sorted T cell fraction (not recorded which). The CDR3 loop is CASSQSGELFF. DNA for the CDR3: TGTGCCAGCAGCCAGTCCGGGGAGCTGTTTTTT.